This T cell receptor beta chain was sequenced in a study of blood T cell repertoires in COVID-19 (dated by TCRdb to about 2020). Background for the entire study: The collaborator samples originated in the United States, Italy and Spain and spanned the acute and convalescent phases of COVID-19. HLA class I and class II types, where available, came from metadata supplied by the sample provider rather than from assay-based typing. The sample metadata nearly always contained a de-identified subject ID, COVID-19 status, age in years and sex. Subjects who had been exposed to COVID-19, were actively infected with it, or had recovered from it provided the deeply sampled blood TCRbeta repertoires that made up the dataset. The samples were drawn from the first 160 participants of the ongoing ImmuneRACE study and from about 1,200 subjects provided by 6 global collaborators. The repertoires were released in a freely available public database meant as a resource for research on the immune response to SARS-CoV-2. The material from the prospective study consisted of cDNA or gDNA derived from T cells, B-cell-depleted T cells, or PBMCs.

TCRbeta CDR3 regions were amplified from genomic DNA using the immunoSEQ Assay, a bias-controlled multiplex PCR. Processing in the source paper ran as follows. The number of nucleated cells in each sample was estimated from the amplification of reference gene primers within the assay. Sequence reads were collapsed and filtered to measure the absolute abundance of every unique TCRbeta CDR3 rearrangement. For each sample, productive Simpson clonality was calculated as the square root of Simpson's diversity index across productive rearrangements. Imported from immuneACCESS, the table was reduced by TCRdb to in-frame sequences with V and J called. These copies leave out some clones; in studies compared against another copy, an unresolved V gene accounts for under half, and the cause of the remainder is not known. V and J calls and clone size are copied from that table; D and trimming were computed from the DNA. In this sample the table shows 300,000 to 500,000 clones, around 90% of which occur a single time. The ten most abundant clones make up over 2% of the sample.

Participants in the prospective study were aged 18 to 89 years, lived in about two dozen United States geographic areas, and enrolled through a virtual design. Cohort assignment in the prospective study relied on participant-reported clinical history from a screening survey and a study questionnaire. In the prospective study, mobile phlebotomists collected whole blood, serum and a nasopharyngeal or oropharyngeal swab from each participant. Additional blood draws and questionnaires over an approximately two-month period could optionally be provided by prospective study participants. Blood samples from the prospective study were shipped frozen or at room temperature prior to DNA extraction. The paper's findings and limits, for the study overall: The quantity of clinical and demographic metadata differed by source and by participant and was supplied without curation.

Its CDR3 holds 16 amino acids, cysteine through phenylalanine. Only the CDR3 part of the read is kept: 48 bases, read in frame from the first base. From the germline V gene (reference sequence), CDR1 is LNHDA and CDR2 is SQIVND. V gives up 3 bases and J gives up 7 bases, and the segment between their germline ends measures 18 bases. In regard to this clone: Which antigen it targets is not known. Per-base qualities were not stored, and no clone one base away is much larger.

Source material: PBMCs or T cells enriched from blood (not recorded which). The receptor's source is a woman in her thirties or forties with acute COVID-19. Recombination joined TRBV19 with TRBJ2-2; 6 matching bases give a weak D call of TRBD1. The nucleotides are TGTGCCAGTAGTATCCGTTTCACCACGGGACACGGGGAGCTGTTTTTT. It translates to CASSIRFTTGHGELFF. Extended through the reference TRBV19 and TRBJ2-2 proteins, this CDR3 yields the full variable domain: DGGITQSPKYLFRKEGQNVTLSCEQNLNHDAMYWYRQDPGQGLRLIYYSQIVNDFQKGDIAEGYSVSREKKESFPLTVTSAQKNPTAFYLCASSIRFTTGHGELFFGEGSRLTVL.